This TCR beta chain originates from a study of shared clonotypes between healthy human individuals. Looking at the study overall: The study enrolled a couple of women and a few men aged 18 to 49. Whole-study results and caveats: Rarefaction showed that sequencing of sorted subsets was incomplete (despite large depth).

Per the germline V gene, CDR1 is MNHEY and CDR2 is SMNVEV (reference sequence). The length of the CDR3 is 15 residues. Germline trimming cut 5 bases from V and 6 bases from J; bases unmatched to any gene: 10. Over several immunoSEQ plates, each subset's genomic DNA was distributed in even portions. Data came from immunoSEQ multiplex PCR; TCRdb stores just in-frame clones and leaves some out. This sample has over a million clones, with around 98% found just once. Turning to this clone: Its specificity is unknown.

The TCR sequence derives from a young man in good health. Sequenced: naive CD4+ T cells sorted from blood. Subset reported: CD45RA+ positively selected. The chain uses TRBV27 and TRBJ1-5, with 7 positions matching TRBD1. The CDR3 bases are TGTGCCAGCAGTACAAGACAGGGTGGGGGTCAGCCCCAGCATTTT. Translation: CASSTRQGGGQPQHF.